Included here is one TCR beta chain sequence, with context. This clone is medium-sized (0.01 to 0.1%) in terms of sample share. Its recognized antigen is unknown. Qualities for individual bases were not recorded, and no much larger clone is one base off. The data are from a study of T cells in tumors after PD-1 blockade (dated by TCRdb to the late 2010s). Regarding the research as a whole: Patients were excluded if they had prior checkpoint blockade, use of systemic immunosuppressants, or recent radiotherapy or other anti-cancer therapy within 4 weeks. Treatment consisted of either cemiplimab 350 mg every 2 weeks or pembrolizumab 200 mg every 3 weeks. Ongoing daily vismodegib 150 mg was also given to a subset of patients during anti-PD-1 treatment. On average, peripheral blood samples yielded about 37,000 unique clonotypes and roughly 100,000 TCR templates (range roughly 22,000-280,000). Using site-matched tumors from BCC or SCC patients sampled before and after anti-PD-1 therapy, the study carried out paired single-cell RNA and TCR sequencing. To compare clonotypes in blood versus tumor, bulk TCR sequencing was run on roughly 11 peripheral blood samples drawn from four or five patients. Clinical response was assessed using RECIST version 1.1. Overall study results and their limits: About two fifths of tumor TCR clonotypes were detected in blood, and some novel exhausted tumor clones were observed in pre-treatment blood, which was taken as suggesting peripheral recruitment. Where the novel T cell clones came from was not identified, and possible sources could include lymphoid organs or rare unexpanded clones inside the tumor or in the tumor periphery.

The meaning of the sample's time point label: before anti-PD-1 therapy. Genomic DNA extracted from tumor biopsies or peripheral blood was used for bulk TCRbeta sequencing, with input ranging from roughly 616 ng to 6,500 ng. Histologically proven advanced or metastatic basal or squamous cell carcinoma was present in all patients, all of whom were poor candidates for surgical resection. Of the approximately 10 patients in the basal cell carcinoma cohort, several underwent bulk tumor TCR sequencing. Deep TCRbeta sequencing was performed with the immunoSEQ platform. The paper's data handling went like this. For further analysis, only productive rearrangements were exported from the immunoSEQ Analyzer. T cell phenotypes were assigned to bulk TCRbeta clonotypes by matching to single-cell RNA+TCR-seq clones sharing the same TCRbeta sequence. Tumor enrichment of a clone was calculated by dividing the clone's tumor frequency by the clone's PBMC frequency, both taken from bulk TCR sequencing. TCRs were sorted with GLIPH into specificity groups, meaning clusters of distinct TCRs that share CDR3 motifs and likely recognize common antigens. Imported from immuneACCESS, the table was reduced by TCRdb to in-frame sequences with V and J called. These copies leave out some clones; in studies compared against another copy, an unresolved V gene accounts for under half, and the cause of the remainder is not known. The V and J calls and clone size are taken from that table; D and trimming were inferred from the DNA. For this sample there are about 47,000 clones; roughly 73% appear just once. The ten largest clones take up 16% of the sample.

The CDR1 and CDR2 encoded by the germline V gene are MNHEY and SVGAGI. Reading from cysteine to phenylalanine, the CDR3 counts 14 amino acids. The only DNA kept is the CDR3, 42 bases in frame from the first base. Between the V and J ends, shortened by 2 bases and 4 bases respectively, the junction contains 12 bases. The sample consisted of PBMCs, taken before anti-PD-1 treatment. This receptor was identified in a human donor with basal cell carcinoma. The chain was built from TRBV6-5 and TRBJ2-7; no confident D gene assignment can be made. The CDR3 has the sequence CASSYPGFWYEQYF. The bases are TGTGCCAGCAGTTACCCTGGGTTTTGGTACGAGCAGTACTTC.